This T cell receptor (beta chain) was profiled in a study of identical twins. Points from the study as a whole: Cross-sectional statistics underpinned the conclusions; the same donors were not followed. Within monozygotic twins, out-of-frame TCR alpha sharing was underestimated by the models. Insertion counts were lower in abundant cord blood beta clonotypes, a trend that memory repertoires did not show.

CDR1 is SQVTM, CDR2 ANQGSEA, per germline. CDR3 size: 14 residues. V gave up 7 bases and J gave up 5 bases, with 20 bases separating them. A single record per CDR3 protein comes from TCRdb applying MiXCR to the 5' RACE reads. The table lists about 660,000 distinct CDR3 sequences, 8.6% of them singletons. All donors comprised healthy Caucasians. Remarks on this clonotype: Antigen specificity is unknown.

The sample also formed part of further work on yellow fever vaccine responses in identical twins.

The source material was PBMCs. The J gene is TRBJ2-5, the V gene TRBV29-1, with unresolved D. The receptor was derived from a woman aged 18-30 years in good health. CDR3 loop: CSAGRASSGETQYF. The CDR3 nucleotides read TGCAGCGCTGGTCGGGCTTCCTCTGGGGAGACCCAGTACTTC.